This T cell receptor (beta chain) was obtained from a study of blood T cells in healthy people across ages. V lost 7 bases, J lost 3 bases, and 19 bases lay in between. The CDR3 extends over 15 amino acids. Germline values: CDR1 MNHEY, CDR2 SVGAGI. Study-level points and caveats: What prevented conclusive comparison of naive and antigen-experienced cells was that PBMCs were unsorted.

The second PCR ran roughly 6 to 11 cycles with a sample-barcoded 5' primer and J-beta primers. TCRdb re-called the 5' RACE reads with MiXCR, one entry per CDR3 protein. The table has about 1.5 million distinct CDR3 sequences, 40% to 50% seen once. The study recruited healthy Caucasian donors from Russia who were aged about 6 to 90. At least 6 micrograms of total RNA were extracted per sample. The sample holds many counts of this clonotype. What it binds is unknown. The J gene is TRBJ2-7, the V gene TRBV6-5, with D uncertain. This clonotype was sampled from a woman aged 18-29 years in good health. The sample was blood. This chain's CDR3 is CASNLLPSPYYEQYF. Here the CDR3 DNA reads TGTGCCAGCAATCTCCTTCCGTCTCCGTACTACGAGCAGTACTTC.